A selection of T cell receptor beta chains follows, all from one sample in a study of blood T cell repertoires in COVID-19. Here immunoSEQ multiplex PCR was the method, and the copy in TCRdb shows in-frame clones only, minus some. This table holds approximately 150,000 clones, around 84% found once. The sample consisted of peripheral blood. These receptor sequences come from a human donor in a cohort sampled during active COVID-19. Each CDR3 is given with its conserved first and last residue.

v_call	j_call	cdr3_aa
TRBV4-2	TRBJ2-7	CASSQDGQDAYEQYF
TRBV2	TRBJ1-6	CASRRTPENNSPLHF
TRBV4-2	TRBJ1-1	CASSQEPGWNTEAFF
TRBV3-1/TRBV3-2	TRBJ2-7	CASSKPGQGASKQYF
TRBV5-5	TRBJ1-5	CASSLRGGIGNQPQHF
TRBV29-1	TRBJ1-2	CSVETGGTGYGYTF
TRBV7-3	TRBJ1-1	CASSLRVRDTEAFF
TRBV30	TRBJ2-1	CAWRASGGIAEQFF
TRBV9	TRBJ1-3	CASSPRAGPSGNTIYF
TRBV5-1	TRBJ2-2	CASSWAMGTGELFF
TRBV29-1	TRBJ2-1	CSVLYPSSGTNEQFF
TRBV27	TRBJ1-1	CASSSYTGTGISRGAEAFF
TRBV19	TRBJ2-3	CASSTGLAPQYF
TRBV5-1	TRBJ2-5	CASSGGQGGETQYF
TRBV18	TRBJ1-2	CASSPGQGASAANYGYTF
TRBV5-5	TRBJ2-7	CASSLITYSHEQYF
TRBV6-2/TRBV6-3	TRBJ2-1	CASSPDRVNEQFF
TRBV12-5	TRBJ2-1	CASGLGFSDYNEQFF
TRBV5-1	TRBJ2-2	CASSLQGAGSTGELFF
TRBV5-1	TRBJ2-5	CASSPLPLAGGGETQYF
TRBV3-1/TRBV3-2	TRBJ2-1	CASSDTGTGNNEQFF
TRBV27	TRBJ2-1	CASSLSWGLAEEQFF
TRBV28	TRBJ1-4	CASSLGVTNEKLFF
TRBV4-2	TRBJ2-1	CASSQTKDSWDRLF
TRBV18	TRBJ2-2	CASSGNRGHNTGELFF